This is a list of T cell receptor beta chains from one sample in a study of human thymus T cells. Generated by immunoSEQ multiplex PCR, the TCRdb table keeps only in-frame clones and is missing some. This table has 78,000 or so clones, just over 95% appearing once. The sequencing sample was made of thymus tissue. The receptors shown here come from a boy younger than two with a congenital heart defect but otherwise immunologically healthy. Both conserved end residues are part of each CDR3. D genes are given only for firm matches. Clone size is given for some rows only: seen once, a few or many times, or a class if the clone is expanded.

DNA: TGTGCCAGCCCTCAAACAGGGGCCGGAAATGAGCAGTTCTTC
CDR3: CASPQTGAGNEQFF
V: TRBV7-9
J: TRBJ2-1
D: TRBD1
size: .

DNA: TGTGCCAGTAGTATCCAGAACCAGAGGGGTCTTAATGAAAAACTGTTTTTT
CDR3: CASSIQNQRGLNEKLFF
V: TRBV19
J: TRBJ1-4
D: .
size: .

DNA: TGCGCCAGCAGTGAGATAGAAGGGAGCTCCTACAATGAGCAGTTCTTC
CDR3: CASSEIEGSSYNEQFF
V: TRBV10-1
J: TRBJ2-1
D: .
size: .

DNA: TGCGCCAGCAGCCAACCTCAAGGCTCGCGGGGGTTCCTCACAGATACGCAGTATTTT
CDR3: CASSQPQGSRGFLTDTQYF
V: TRBV5-1
J: TRBJ2-3
D: TRBD2
size: .

DNA: TGTGCCAGCTCCTCGGCCAGGGACTATGGCTACACCTTC
CDR3: CASSSARDYGYTF
V: TRBV18
J: TRBJ1-2
D: .
size: .

DNA: TGTGCCAGCAGCTTAGGTGGGGGACAGGGAATCACAGATACGCAGTATTTT
CDR3: CASSLGGGQGITDTQYF
V: TRBV7-2
J: TRBJ2-3
D: TRBD1
size: .

DNA: TGTGCCAGCAGTTACTTGGGGGGGCCCAGCTACGGGCAGTTCTTC
CDR3: CASSYLGGPSYGQFF
V: TRBV6-5
J: TRBJ2-1
D: .
size: .

DNA: TGTGCCAGCAGCTTAGATCATGCAGGGATGGCCTCATGTACGGCTGAAGCTTTCTTT
CDR3: CASSLDHAGMASCTAEAFF
V: TRBV7-2
J: TRBJ1-1
D: .
size: .

DNA: TGTGCCAGCAGTTTAACCCTACTCGGTGCCCCGGATCAGCCCCAGCATTTT
CDR3: CASSLTLLGAPDQPQHF
V: TRBV28
J: TRBJ1-5
D: .
size: once

DNA: TGTGCCAGCAGGGGCTTATCTACTCAGGGAGCCTACGAGCAGTACTTC
CDR3: CASRGLSTQGAYEQYF
V: TRBV13
J: TRBJ2-7
D: .
size: .

DNA: TGTGCCAGCAGCCACCCGGGAGCTAATAGCTCCTACGAGCAGTACTTC
CDR3: CASSHPGANSSYEQYF
V: TRBV13
J: TRBJ2-7
D: .
size: once

DNA: TGTGCCAGCAGCCAAGGTACTCCTGCGACCTCCTACAATGAGCAGTTCTTC
CDR3: CASSQGTPATSYNEQFF
V: TRBV4-2
J: TRBJ2-1
D: .
size: .

DNA: TGTGCCAGCAGTTTACCCCAGGGGGCCCACCTTTCCTATGGCTACACCTTC
CDR3: CASSLPQGAHLSYGYTF
V: TRBV28
J: TRBJ1-2
D: TRBD1
size: once

DNA: TGTGCCAGCAGCTTAAGGGTCACTGAAGCTTTCTTT
CDR3: CASSLRVTEAFF
V: TRBV7-9
J: TRBJ1-1
D: .
size: .

DNA: TGCGCCAGCAGCCAAGATAAGGGGGACAGGGACTATGGCTACACCTTC
CDR3: CASSQDKGDRDYGYTF
V: TRBV4-3
J: TRBJ1-2
D: TRBD1
size: .

DNA: TGTGCCAGCAGGGGATCCACAGGCGGAGTGGCCCAGTACTTC
CDR3: CASRGSTGGVAQYF
V: TRBV5-6
J: TRBJ2-5
D: .
size: .

DNA: TGCGCCAGCAGCCAAATGGACAGCTCTAACTATGGCTACACCTTC
CDR3: CASSQMDSSNYGYTF
V: TRBV4-3
J: TRBJ1-2
D: .
size: .

DNA: TGTGCCAGTAGTATCGGGGTTTTGGAGGACAGGGATAGCAATCAGCCCCAGCATTTT
CDR3: CASSIGVLEDRDSNQPQHF
V: TRBV19
J: TRBJ1-5
D: TRBD1
size: .

DNA: TGTGCCATCAGGATATTCGGGTTCCACGAGCAGTACTTC
CDR3: CAIRIFGFHEQYF
V: TRBV25-1
J: TRBJ2-7
D: .
size: .

DNA: TGTGCCAGCACCGCGACAGGGCGGGAGACCCAGTACTTC
CDR3: CASTATGRETQYF
V: TRBV6-5
J: TRBJ2-5
D: TRBD1
size: .

DNA: TGTGCCACCAGCAGAGGCAGGGGACCGAACAATGAGCAGTTCTTC
CDR3: CATSRGRGPNNEQFF
V: TRBV15
J: TRBJ2-1
D: .
size: .

DNA: TGTGCCAGCAGTTCGGAGGGGGCTGGGGGGACCCAGTACTTC
CDR3: CASSSEGAGGTQYF
V: TRBV27
J: TRBJ2-5
D: .
size: .

DNA: TGCGCCAGCAGCCAAGAGTCAGGAGAGTACAGGAACACTGAAGCTTTCTTT
CDR3: CASSQESGEYRNTEAFF
V: TRBV4-1
J: TRBJ1-1
D: .
size: .

DNA: TGTGCCAGCAGCTTAGCCCCGACATCCCCAGGGGGCCATGATGCCAAAAACATTCAGTACTTC
CDR3: CASSLAPTSPGGHDAKNIQYF
V: TRBV7-2
J: TRBJ2-4
D: TRBD1
size: .

DNA: TGTGCCAGCAGCGTAGAGGGCGGGGGAAATACGCAGTATTTT
CDR3: CASSVEGGGNTQYF
V: TRBV9
J: TRBJ2-3
D: TRBD2
size: .

DNA: TGTGCCAGCAGTGAAGAGCCGAGGGTAGACTACGAGCAGTACTTC
CDR3: CASSEEPRVDYEQYF
V: TRBV7-2
J: TRBJ2-7
D: .
size: once

DNA: TGTGCCAGCAGCCCGAGCGGGGGGCGGCAAGAGACCCAGTACTTC
CDR3: CASSPSGGRQETQYF
V: TRBV6-4
J: TRBJ2-5
D: TRBD2
size: .

DNA: TGTGCCACCAGCAGAGTGATGGGGCAGCCCCAGCATTTT
CDR3: CATSRVMGQPQHF
V: TRBV15
J: TRBJ1-5
D: .
size: .

DNA: TGTGCCAGCAGCTTCTCCCCGGGGCGCTGCGAGCAGTACTTC
CDR3: CASSFSPGRCEQYF
V: TRBV11-2
J: TRBJ2-7
D: .
size: .

DNA: TGTGCCAGCAGCCTGGGGGAGGGAAACACCATATATTTT
CDR3: CASSLGEGNTIYF
V: TRBV14
J: TRBJ1-3
D: .
size: .

DNA: TGTGCCAGCAGTTCTTGTCAAAAGGGGCGGTTGGACACTGAAGCTTTCTTT
CDR3: CASSSCQKGRLDTEAFF
V: TRBV27
J: TRBJ1-1
D: .
size: once

DNA: TGTGCCAGCAGTTTTGAGGGGGCGGATCAGCCCCAGCATTTT
CDR3: CASSFEGADQPQHF
V: TRBV28
J: TRBJ1-5
D: TRBD1
size: .

DNA: TGCGCCAGCAGCCAGGACAGGGATTATCCTCACTATGGCTACACCTTC
CDR3: CASSQDRDYPHYGYTF
V: TRBV4-3
J: TRBJ1-2
D: TRBD1
size: once